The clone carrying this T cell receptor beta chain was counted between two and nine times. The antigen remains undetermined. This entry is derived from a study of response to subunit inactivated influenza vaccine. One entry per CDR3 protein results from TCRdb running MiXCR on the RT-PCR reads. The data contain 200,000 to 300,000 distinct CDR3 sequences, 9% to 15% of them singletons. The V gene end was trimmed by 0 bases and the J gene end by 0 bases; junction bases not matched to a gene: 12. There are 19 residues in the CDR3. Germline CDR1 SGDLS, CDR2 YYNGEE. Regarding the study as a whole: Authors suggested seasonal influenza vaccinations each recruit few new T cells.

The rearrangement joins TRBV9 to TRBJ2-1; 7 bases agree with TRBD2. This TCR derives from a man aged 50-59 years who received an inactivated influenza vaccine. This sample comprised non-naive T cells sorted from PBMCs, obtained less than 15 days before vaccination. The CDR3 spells CASSVEDSGRISSYNEQFF. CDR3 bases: TGTGCCAGCAGCGTAGAGGATAGCGGGCGCATAAGCTCCTACAATGAGCAGTTCTTC.